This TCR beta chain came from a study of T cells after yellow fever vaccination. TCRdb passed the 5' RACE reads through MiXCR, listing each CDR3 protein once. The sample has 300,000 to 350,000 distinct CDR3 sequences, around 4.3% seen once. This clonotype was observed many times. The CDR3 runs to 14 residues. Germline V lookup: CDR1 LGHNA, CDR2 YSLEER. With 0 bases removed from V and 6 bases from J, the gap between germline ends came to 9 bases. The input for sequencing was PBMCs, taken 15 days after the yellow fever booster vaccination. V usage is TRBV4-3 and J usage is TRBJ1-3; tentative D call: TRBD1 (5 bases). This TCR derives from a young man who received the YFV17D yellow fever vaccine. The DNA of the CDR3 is TGCGCCAGCAGCCAAGATCAGGGTTCAAACACCATATATTTT. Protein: CASSQDQGSNTIYF.